The TCR beta chain under discussion was sequenced for a study of CD4 T cells in relation to SARS-CoV-2 and coronaviruses. On this clone itself: What it recognizes is unknown.

TCRdb keeps only in-frame clones here, not all; method: immunoSEQ multiplex PCR. This sample has about 26,000 clones; about three quarters occur once, and the top ten carry around a sixth. Unexposed donor CD4+ T cells date from about 2011-2018, before the COVID-19 pandemic. The cells were cultured for 9 to 11 days before CD4+ T cells were isolated. Germline V gene data show CDR1 as SNHLY and CDR2 as FYNNEI. Deletions cut 7 bases from V and 0 bases from J, with 10 bases between. The CDR3 has 14 amino acids. The origin of this receptor is a human donor in good health. Sequencing input: CD4+ T cells from PBMCs, cultured in vitro. The chain is built from TRBV2 and TRBJ1-3; unclear D gene. CDR3 sequence (DNA): TGTGCCAGCAAAAAAGGGCACTCTGGAAACACCATATATTTT. Its protein is CASKKGHSGNTIYF.